This T cell receptor (beta chain) was identified in a study of cytomegalovirus exposure and HLA in healthy donors. Use of 60 Vbeta and 13 Jbeta primers characterized the PCR. The repertoire was sequenced with immunoSEQ multiplex PCR; TCRdb's copy has only in-frame clones and lacks some. The data show about 100,000 clones, roughly 69% seen once. Note on this clone: Antigen: not known.

Study-wide results and caveats: Researchers catalogued approximately 170 TCR beta chains as cytomegalovirus-associated. Earlier findings revealed that most TCR beta V segments proved productive either about 90% or about 30% of the time. It was likely that a cluster of highly shared sequence variants was a sequencing artifact. The CMV antigen specificity of three CMV-associated chains was confirmed through in vitro analysis.

The sequence was collected from a man in his fifties or sixties in good health and CMV-seropositive. Sample: PBMCs.

The CDR3 loop reads CASRSLSMGPFEYF. As DNA, the CDR3 is TGTGCCAGCAGATCCCTTTCAATGGGGCCTTTCGAGTACTTC. The rearrangement uses TRBV6-6 and TRBJ2-7, with a possible D match to TRBD1 (5 bases). V lost 6 bases and J 11 bases, leaving 23 bases between the germline ends. The length of the CDR3 is 14 residues. Germline CDR1 reads MNHNY; CDR2 reads SVGAGI (reference sequence).